This T cell receptor beta chain was captured by sequencing in a study of sequential checkpoint blockade in melanoma. Study details: First-line arms were nivolumab then ipilimumab, or the reverse, randomized 1:1. Maintenance nivolumab came after either treatment sequence.

Documented treatment: randomized to nivolumab then ipilimumab (arm A) or the reverse (arm B). Patients had received no earlier DNA-damaging chemotherapy. From thawed PBMCs, live CD3+CD8+ cells negative for CD19 and CD56 were sorted. Losses at the gene ends were 0 bases for V and 3 bases for J; bases not matched to a gene: 6. This CDR3 comprises 16 residues. Germline-derived CDR1 and CDR2 are LGHNA and YSLEER. Using immunoSEQ multiplex PCR, the repertoire was profiled, and TCRdb retains in-frame clones only, with some absent. The sample holds about 28,000 clones, about 89% seen once. Sequences were derived from CD8+ T cells sorted from blood (inferred from file names), sampled from a patient given nivolumab and ipilimumab in sequence. This clonotype was sampled from a human donor with melanoma. The rearrangement links TRBV4-3 to TRBJ2-3, with 7 bases matching TRBD2. CDR3 in amino acids: CASSQDPWTSTDTQYF. The CDR3 bases are TGCGCCAGCAGCCAAGATCCTTGGACTAGTACAGATACGCAGTATTTT.